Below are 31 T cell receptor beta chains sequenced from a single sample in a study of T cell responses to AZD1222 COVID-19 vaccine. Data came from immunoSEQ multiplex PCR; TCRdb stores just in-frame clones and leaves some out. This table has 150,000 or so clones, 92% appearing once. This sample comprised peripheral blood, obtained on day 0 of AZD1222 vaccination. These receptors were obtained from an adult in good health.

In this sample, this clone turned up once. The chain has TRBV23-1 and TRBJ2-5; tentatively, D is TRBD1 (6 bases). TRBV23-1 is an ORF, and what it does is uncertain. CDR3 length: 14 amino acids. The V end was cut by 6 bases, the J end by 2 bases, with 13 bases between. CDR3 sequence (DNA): TGCGCCAGCAGCCAACGGACAGTTCAAGAGACCCAGTACTTC. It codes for CASSQRTVQETQYF.

The CDR3 loop is CASSLQGAWDTEAFF. The CDR3, as DNA: TGTGCCAGCAGCCTACAGGGGGCATGGGACACTGAAGCTTTCTTT. The chain uses TRBV11-1 and TRBJ1-1; 9 bases map to TRBD1. V shed 5 bases and J 3 bases; nucleotides not matched to a gene: 7. Germline lookup yields CDR1 SGHAT and CDR2 FQDESV (reference sequence). The CDR3 loop spans 15 amino acids.

DNA for the CDR3: TGCGCCAGCAGGCACGGCCGGGCGGACACTGAAGCTTTCTTT. Its translation is CASRHGRADTEAFF. The chain recombines TRBV5-1 with TRBJ1-1; D remains ambiguous. Germline values: CDR1 SGHRS, CDR2 YFSETQ. The V end lost 5 bases, the J end lost 3 bases, and 14 bases lay between the germline ends. The CDR3 extends over 14 amino acids.

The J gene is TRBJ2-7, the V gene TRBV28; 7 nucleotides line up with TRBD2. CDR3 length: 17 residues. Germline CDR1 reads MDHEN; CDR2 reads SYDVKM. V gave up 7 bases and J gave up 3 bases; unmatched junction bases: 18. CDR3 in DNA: TGTGCCAGCATATCGGCGGGAGCCGGAACATCCTACTACGAGCAGTACTTC. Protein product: CASISAGAGTSYYEQYF.

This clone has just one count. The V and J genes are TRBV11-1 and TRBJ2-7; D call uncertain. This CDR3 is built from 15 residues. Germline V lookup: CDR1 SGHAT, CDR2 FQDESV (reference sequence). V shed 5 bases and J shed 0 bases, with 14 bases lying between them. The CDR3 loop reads CASSPPPLFSYEQYF. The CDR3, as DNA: TGTGCCAGCAGCCCGCCTCCCCTCTTCTCCTACGAGCAGTACTTC.

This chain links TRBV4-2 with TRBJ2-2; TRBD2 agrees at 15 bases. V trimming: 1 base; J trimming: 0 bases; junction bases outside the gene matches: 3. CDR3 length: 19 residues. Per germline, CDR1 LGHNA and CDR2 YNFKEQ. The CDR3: CASSQVGLAGGSNTGELFF. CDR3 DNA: TGTGCCAGCAGCCAAGTGGGACTAGCGGGGGGCTCGAACACCGGGGAGCTGTTTTTT.

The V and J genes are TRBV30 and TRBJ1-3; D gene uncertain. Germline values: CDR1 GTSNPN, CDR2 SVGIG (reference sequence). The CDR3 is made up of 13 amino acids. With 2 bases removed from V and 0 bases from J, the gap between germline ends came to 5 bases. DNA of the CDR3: TGTGCCTGGAGTAGTTTCTCTGGAAACACCATATATTTT. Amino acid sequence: CAWSSFSGNTIYF.

CDR3 residues: CASRETGDGNTIYF. Written as DNA, the CDR3 is TGTGCCAGCAGAGAAACAGGAGATGGAAACACCATATATTTT. V gene TRBV5-6 combines with J gene TRBJ1-3; D may be TRBD1 (5 bases). The V gene lost 5 bases and the J gene lost 3 bases, with 12 bases spanning the gap. Germline V gives CDR1 SGHDT, CDR2 YYEEEE. The CDR3 spans 14 residues.

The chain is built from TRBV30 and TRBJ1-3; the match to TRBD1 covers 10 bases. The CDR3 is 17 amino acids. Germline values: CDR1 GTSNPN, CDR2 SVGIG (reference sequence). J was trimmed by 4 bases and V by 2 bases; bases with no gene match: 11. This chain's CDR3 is CAWSRMRQGAPGNTIYF. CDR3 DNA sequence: TGTGCCTGGAGTCGAATGAGACAGGGGGCTCCGGGAAACACCATATATTTT.

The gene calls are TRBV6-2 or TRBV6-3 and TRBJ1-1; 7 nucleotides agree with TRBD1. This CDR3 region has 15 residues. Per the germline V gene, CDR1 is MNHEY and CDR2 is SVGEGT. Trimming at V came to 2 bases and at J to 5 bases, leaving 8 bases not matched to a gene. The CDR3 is CASSYGAGGGTEAFF. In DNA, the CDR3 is TGTGCCAGCAGTTACGGAGCAGGGGGAGGGACTGAAGCTTTCTTT.

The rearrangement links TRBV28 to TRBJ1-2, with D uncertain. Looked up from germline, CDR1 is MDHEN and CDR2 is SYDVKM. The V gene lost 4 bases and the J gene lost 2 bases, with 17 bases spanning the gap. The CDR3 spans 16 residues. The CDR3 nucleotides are TGTGCCAGCAGTTCCGGACCGACAAACACGAACTATGGCTACACCTTC. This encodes CASSSGPTNTNYGYTF.

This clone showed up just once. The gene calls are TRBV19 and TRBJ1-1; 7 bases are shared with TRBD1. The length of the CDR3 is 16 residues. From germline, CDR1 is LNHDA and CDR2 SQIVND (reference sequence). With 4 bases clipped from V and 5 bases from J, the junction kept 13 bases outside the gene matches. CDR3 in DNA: TGTGCCAGTAGTAACGGACAGGTGGAGCTTGGTACTGAAGCTTTCTTT. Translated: CASSNGQVELGTEAFF.

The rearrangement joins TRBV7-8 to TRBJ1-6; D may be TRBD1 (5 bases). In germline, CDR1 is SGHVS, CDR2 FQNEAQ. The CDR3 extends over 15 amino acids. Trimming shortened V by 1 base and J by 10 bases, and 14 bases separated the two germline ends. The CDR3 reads CASSLEGPRGSPLHF. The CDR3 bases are TGTGCCAGCAGCTTAGAAGGCCCACGGGGGTCACCCCTCCACTTT.

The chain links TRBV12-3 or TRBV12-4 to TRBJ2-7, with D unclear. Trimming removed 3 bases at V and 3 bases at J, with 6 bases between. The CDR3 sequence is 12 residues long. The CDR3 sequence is CASSFGDYEQYF. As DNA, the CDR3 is TGTGCCAGCAGTTTTGGGGACTACGAGCAGTACTTC.

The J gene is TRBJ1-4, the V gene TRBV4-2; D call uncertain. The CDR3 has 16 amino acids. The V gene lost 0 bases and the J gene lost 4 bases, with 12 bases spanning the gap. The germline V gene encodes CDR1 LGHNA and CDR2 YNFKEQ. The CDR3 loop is CASSQDREGGNEKLFF. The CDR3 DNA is TGTGCCAGCAGCCAAGATAGAGAGGGAGGTAATGAAAAACTGTTTTTT.

CDR3 residues: CASSHPRDRGLNEQYF. For the CDR3, the DNA is TGTGCCAGTAGTCACCCCAGGGACAGGGGGCTGAACGAGCAGTACTTC. The rearrangement joins TRBV19 to TRBJ2-7; 12 bases agree with TRBD1. J gave up 5 bases and V 5 bases, and 10 bases lay outside the gene matches. CDR3 length: 16 residues. CDR1 LNHDA and CDR2 SQIVND come from the germline V gene (reference sequence).

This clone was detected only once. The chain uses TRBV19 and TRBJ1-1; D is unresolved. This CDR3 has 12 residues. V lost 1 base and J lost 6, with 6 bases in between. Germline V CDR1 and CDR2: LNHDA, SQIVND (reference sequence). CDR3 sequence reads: CASSIGIAEAFF. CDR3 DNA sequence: TGTGCCAGTAGTATAGGTATAGCTGAAGCTTTCTTT.

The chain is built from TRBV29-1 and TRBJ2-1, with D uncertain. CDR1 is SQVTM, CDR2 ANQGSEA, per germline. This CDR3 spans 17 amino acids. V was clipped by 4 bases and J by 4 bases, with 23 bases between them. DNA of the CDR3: TGCAGCGTTGTAAGTCCAGAGAACAAGGGAATTTACAATGAGCAGTTCTTC. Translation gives CSVVSPENKGIYNEQFF.

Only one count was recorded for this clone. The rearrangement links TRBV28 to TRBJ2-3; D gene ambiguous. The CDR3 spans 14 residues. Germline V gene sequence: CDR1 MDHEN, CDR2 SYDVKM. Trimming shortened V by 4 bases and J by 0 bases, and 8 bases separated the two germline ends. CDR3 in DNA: TGTGCCAGCAGTTCAGGCGGTAGCACAGATACGCAGTATTTT. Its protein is CASSSGGSTDTQYF.

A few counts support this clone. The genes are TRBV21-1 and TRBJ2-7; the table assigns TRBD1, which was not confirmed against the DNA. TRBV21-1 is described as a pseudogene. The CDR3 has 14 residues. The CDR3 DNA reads TGTGCCAGCTGCACCGGGACAGGGCCTTACGAGCAGTACTTC. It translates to CASCTGTGPYEQYF.

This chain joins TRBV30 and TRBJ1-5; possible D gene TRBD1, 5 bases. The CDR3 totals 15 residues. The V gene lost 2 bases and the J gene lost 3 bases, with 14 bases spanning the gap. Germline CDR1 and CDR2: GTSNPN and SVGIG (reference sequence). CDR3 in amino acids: CAWSPTGTHNQPQHF. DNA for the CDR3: TGTGCCTGGAGTCCTACGGGGACCCACAATCAGCCCCAGCATTTT.

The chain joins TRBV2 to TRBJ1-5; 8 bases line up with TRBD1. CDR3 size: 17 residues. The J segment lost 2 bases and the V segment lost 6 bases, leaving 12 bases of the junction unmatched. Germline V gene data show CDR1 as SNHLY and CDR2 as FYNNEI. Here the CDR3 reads CASRADGQGRGNQPQHF. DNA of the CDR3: TGTGCCAGCAGGGCGGATGGACAGGGCCGGGGCAATCAGCCCCAGCATTTT.

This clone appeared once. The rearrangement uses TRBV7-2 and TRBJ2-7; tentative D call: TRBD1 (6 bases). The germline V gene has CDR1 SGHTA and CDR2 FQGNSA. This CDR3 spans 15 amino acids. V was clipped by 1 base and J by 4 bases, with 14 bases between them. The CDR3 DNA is TGTGCCAGCAGCTTAGGGGGGACACTAGGGTACGAGCAGTACTTC. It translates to CASSLGGTLGYEQYF.

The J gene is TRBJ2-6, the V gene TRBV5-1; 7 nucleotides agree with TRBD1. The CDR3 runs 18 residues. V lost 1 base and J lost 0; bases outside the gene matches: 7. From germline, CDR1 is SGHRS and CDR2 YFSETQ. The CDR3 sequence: CASSLRGPRASGANVLTF. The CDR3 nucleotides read TGCGCCAGCAGCTTGAGGGGGCCTCGCGCCTCTGGGGCCAACGTCCTGACTTTC.

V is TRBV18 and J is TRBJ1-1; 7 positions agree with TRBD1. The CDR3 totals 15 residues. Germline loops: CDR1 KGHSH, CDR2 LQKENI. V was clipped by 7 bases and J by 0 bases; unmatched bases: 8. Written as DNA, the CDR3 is TGTGCCAGCTTAAGACAGGGCCTCATGAACACTGAAGCTTTCTTT. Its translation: CASLRQGLMNTEAFF.

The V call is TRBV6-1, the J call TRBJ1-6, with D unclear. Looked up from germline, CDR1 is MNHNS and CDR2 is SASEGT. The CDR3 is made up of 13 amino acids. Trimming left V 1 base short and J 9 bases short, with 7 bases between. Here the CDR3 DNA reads TGTGCCAGCAGTGAAGTCGGCGGTTCACCCCTCCACTTT. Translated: CASSEVGGSPLHF.

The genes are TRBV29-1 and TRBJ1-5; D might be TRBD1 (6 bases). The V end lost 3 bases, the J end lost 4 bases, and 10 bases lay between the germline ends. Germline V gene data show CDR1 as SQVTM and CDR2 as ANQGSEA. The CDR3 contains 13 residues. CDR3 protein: CSVDQGRNQPQHF. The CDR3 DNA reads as TGCAGCGTTGATCAGGGGCGAAATCAGCCCCAGCATTTT.

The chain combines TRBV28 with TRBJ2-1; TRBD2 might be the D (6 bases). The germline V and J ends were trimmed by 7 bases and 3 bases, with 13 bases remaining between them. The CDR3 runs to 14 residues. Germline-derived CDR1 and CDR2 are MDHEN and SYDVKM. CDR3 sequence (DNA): TGTGCCAGCATTGGACGGGGGTTCTACAATGAGCAGTTCTTC. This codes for CASIGRGFYNEQFF.

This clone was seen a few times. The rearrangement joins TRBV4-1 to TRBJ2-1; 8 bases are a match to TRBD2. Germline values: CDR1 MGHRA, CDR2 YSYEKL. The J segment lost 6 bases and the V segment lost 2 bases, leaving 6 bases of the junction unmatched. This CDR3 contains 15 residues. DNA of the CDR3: TGCGCCAGCAGCCAACAGTCGGGAGGGTTCAATGAGCAGTTCTTC. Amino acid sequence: CASSQQSGGFNEQFF.

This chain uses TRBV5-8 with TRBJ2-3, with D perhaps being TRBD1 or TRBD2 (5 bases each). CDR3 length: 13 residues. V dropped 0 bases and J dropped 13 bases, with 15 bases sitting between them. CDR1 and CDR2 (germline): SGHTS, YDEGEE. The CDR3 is CASSLETGLGEYF. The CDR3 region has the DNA TGTGCCAGCAGCTTGGAAACAGGCCTGGGGGAGTATTTT.

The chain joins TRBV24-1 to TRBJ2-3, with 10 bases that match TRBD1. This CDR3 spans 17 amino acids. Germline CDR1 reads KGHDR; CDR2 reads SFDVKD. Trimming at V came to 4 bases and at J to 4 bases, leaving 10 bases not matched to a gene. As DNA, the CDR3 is TGTGCCACCAGTGAGCCCCCCGGGACAGGGGAGGCAGATACGCAGTATTTT. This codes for CATSEPPGTGEADTQYF.